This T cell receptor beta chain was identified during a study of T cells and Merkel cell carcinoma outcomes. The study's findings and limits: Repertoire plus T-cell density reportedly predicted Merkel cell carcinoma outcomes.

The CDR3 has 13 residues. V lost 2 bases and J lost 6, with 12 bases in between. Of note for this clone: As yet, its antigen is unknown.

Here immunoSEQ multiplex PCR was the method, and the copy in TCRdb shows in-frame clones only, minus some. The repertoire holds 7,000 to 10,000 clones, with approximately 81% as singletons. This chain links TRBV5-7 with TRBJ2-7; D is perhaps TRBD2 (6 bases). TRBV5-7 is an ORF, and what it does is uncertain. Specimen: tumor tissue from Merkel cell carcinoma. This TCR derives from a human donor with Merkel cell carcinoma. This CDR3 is CASSFEPGLEQYF. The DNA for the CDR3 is TGTGCCAGCAGCTTTGAACCGGGACTCGAGCAGTACTTC.